This T cell receptor (beta chain) was captured by sequencing in a study of T cell responses to AZD1222 COVID-19 vaccine. The ends were cut back, 7 bases at V and 4 bases at J, with 11 bases in the middle. Germline V gene sequence: CDR1 MNHEY, CDR2 SVGAGI. The CDR3 loop spans 14 amino acids. Notes on the study in general: Females made up more of the donors, who were largely white British, and clonal diversity may have come out too low. Among those given AZD1222, only 5 to 7 were seropositive at baseline. Distributed over spike, vaccine-associated CD4 TCRs predominated at 160-218 and 743-854. Following two doses of AZD1222, Spike-specific TCR breadth and depth rose.

Worth noting for this clone: Antigen: not known.

Only in-frame clones appear in the TCRdb table, and some are missing; sequencing was by immunoSEQ multiplex PCR. The sample shows 150,000 or so clones, about 93% of them seen only once. This TCR came from an adult in good health. The starting material was peripheral blood, obtained on day 0 of AZD1222 vaccination. The chain combines TRBV6-5 with TRBJ1-6; no clear D. The chain's CDR3 is CASNGVVYNSPLHF. The DNA of the CDR3 is TGTGCCAGCAATGGGGTCGTTTATAATTCACCCCTCCACTTT.